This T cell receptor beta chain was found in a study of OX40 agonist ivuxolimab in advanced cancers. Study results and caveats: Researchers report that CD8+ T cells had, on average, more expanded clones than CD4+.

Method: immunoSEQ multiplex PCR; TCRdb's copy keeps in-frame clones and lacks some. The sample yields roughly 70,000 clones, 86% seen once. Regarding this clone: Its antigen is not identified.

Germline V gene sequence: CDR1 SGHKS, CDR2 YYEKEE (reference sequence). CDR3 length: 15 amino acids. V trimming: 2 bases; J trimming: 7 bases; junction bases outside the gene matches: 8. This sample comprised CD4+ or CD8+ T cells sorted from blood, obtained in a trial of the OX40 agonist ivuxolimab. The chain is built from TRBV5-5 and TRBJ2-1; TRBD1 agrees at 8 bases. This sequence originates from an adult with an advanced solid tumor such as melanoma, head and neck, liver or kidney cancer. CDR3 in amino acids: CASSLVPGGVNEQFF. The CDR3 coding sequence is TGTGCCAGCAGCTTAGTCCCAGGGGGCGTGAATGAGCAGTTCTTC.